These 2 T cell receptor beta chains were sequenced from one sample in a study of T cells in Graves' hyperthyroidism and ophthalmopathy. TCR beta CDR3 regions were amplified from RNA transcripts. HTBI primers were employed in a first-round RT-PCR of the TCR CDR3. Each CDR3 protein gets one entry after TCRdb re-called the multiplex PCR reads with MiXCR. The table has 400,000 or so distinct CDR3 sequences, about 15% seen once. Source material: blood. The receptors were gathered from a woman younger than 45 with Graves' ophthalmopathy.

This clonotype came up many times. The chain employs TRBV28 and TRBJ2-4, with 8 nucleotides matching TRBD2. Germline V gives CDR1 MDHEN, CDR2 SYDVKM. The V segment lost 8 bases and the J segment 7 bases; nucleotides outside the gene matches: 1. The CDR3 is made up of 11 amino acids. The CDR3 DNA is TGTGCCAGCCGGGGGGGGAACATTCAGTACTTC. It specifies CASRGGNIQYF.

This clonotype has just a few counts. The chain links TRBV4-3 to TRBJ1-5; no firm D call. CDR1 and CDR2 from the germline V gene are LGHNA and YSLEER. The CDR3 sequence is 15 residues long. V was pared by 2 bases and J by 0 bases, with 8 bases between. DNA for the CDR3: TGCGCCAGCAGCCAATTTTCTGGTAGCAATCAGCCCCAGCATTTT. Translated, it gives CASSQFSGSNQPQHF.